The table lists the clone carrying this TCR beta chain with a few counts. Per the original methods: Amplification from reference gene primers served as the basis for estimated nucleated cell counts. Assay: immunoSEQ multiplex PCR; the TCRdb copy retains only in-frame clones and omits some. V and J calls and clone size are given by that table; D and trimming were obtained from the DNA. The table has some 420,000 clones, more than 80% seen once. These data originate in a study of blood T cell repertoires in COVID-19. This CDR3 is built from 13 residues. V was clipped by 3 bases and J by 3 bases, with 9 bases between them. Germline lookup yields CDR1 GTSNPN and CDR2 SVGIG (reference sequence).

The chain joins TRBV30 to TRBJ1-5, with a possible D match to TRBD1 (5 bases). The sequencing input was PBMCs or T cells enriched from blood (not recorded which). This clonotype was obtained from a man aged 25 to 45 who had recovered from COVID-19. The CDR3 sequence is CAWSRQSNQPQHF. CDR3 DNA: TGTGCCTGGAGCCGACAGTCCAATCAGCCCCAGCATTTT.